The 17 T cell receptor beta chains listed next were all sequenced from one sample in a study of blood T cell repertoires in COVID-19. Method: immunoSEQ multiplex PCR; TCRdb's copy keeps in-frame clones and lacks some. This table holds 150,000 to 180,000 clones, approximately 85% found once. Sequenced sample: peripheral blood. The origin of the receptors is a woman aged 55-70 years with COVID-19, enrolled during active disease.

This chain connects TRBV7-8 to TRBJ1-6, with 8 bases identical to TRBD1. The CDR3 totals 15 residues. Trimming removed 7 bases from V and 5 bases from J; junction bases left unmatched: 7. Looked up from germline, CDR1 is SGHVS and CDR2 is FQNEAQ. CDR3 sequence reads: CASTPLGQDNSPLHF. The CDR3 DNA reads TGTGCCAGCACCCCCTTGGGACAGGATAATTCACCCCTCCACTTT.

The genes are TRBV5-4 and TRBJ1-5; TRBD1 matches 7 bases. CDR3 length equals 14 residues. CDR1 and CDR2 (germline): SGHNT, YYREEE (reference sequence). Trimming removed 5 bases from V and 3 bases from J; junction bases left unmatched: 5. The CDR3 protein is CASSLDRDNQPQHF. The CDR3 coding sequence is TGTGCCAGCAGTCTTGACAGGGACAATCAGCCCCAGCATTTT.

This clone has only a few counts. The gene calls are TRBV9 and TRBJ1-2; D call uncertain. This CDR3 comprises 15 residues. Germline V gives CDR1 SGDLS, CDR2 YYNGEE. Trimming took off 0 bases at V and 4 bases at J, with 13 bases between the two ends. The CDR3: CASSVDVGDAYGYTF. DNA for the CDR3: TGTGCCAGCAGCGTAGACGTGGGCGACGCCTATGGCTACACCTTC.

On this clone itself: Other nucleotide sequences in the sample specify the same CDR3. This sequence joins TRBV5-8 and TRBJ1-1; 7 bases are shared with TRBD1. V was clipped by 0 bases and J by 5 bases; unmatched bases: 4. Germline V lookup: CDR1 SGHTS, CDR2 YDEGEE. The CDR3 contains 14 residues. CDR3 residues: CASSLDRGRTEAFF. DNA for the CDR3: TGTGCCAGCAGCTTGGACAGGGGCAGAACTGAAGCTTTCTTT.

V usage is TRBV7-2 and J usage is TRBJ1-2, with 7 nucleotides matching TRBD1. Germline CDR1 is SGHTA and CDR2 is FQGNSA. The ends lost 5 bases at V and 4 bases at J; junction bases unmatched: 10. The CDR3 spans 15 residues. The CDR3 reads CASSPRQGFSYGYTF. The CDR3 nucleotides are TGTGCCAGCAGCCCACGACAGGGCTTCAGCTATGGCTACACCTTC.

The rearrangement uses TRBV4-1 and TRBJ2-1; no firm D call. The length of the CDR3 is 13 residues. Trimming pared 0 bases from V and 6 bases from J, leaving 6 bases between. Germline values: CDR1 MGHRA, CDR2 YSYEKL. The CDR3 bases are TGCGCCAGCAGCCAAGATCCCGGCAATGAGCAGTTCTTC. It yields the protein CASSQDPGNEQFF.

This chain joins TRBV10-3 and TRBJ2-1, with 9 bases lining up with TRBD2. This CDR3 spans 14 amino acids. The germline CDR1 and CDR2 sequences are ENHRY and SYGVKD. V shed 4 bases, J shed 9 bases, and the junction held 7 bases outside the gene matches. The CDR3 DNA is TGTGCCATCAGTGGGGCGGGAGGGCCAGTTGAGCAGTTCTTC. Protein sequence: CAISGAGGPVEQFF.

DNA of the CDR3: TGTGCCAGCAGCCAAGGACTAGCGGGAGGGCCCCGCACCGGGGAGCTGTTTTTT. Its translation is CASSQGLAGGPRTGELFF. The gene calls are TRBV14 and TRBJ2-2; TRBD2 matches at 14 bases. V trimming: 1 base; J trimming: 4 bases; junction bases outside the gene matches: 5. This CDR3 region has 18 residues. In germline, CDR1 is SGHDN, CDR2 FVKESK.

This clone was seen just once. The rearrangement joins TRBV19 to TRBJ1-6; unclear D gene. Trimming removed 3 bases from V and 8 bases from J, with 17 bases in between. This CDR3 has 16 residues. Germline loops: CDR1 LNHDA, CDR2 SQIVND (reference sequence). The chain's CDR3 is CASSIARAPIDSPLHF. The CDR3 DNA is TGTGCCAGTAGTATTGCGAGGGCGCCGATAGATTCACCCCTCCACTTT.

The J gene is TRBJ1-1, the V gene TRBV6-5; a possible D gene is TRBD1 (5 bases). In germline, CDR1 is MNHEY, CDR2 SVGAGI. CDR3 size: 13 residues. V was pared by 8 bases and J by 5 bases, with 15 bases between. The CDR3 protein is CASATGVRTEAFF. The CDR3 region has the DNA TGTGCCAGCGCTACAGGAGTGAGAACTGAAGCTTTCTTT.

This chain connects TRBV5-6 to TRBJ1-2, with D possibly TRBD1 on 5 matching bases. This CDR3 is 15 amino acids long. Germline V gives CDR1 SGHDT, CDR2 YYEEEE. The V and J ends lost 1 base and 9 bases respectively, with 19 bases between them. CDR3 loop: CASSLPGGAYPRYTF. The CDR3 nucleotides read TGTGCCAGCAGCTTGCCGGGGGGAGCTTATCCCCGCTACACCTTC.

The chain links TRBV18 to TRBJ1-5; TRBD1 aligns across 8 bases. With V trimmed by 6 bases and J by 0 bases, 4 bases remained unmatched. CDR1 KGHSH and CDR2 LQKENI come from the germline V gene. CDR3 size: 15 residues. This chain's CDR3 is CASSSGTGSNQPQHF. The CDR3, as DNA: TGTGCCAGCTCGTCCGGGACAGGTAGCAATCAGCCCCAGCATTTT.

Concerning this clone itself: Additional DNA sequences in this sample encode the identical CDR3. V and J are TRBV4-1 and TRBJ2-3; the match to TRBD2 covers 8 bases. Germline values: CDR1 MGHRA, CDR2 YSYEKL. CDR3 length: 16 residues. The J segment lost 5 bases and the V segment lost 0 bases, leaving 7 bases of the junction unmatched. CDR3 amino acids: CASSQDWSGGRDTQYF. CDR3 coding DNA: TGCGCCAGCAGCCAAGATTGGAGCGGGGGAAGAGATACGCAGTATTTT.

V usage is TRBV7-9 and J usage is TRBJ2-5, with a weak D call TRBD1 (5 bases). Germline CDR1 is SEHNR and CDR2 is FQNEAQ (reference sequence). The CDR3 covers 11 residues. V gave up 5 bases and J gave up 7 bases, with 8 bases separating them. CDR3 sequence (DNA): TGTGCCAGCAGCGACAGTTGGACCCAGTACTTC. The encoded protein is CASSDSWTQYF.

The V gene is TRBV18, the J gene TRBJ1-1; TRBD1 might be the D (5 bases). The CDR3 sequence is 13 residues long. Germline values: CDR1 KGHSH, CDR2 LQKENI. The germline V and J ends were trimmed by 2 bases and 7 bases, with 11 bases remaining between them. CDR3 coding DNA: TGTGCCAGCTCACCAAAGGGGAAGTTTGAAGCTTTCTTT. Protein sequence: CASSPKGKFEAFF.

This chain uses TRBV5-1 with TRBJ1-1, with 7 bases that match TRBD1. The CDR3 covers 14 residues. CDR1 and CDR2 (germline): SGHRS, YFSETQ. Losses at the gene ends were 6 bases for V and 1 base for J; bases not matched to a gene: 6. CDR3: CASTTGTANTEAFF. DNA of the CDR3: TGCGCCAGCACCACCGGGACAGCGAACACTGAAGCTTTCTTT.

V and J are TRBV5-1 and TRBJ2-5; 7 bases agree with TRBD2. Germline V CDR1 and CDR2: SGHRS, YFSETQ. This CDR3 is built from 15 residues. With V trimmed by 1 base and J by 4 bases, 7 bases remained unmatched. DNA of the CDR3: TGCGCCAGCAGCTTGTCTAGCGGCTGGGGAGAGACCCAGTACTTC. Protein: CASSLSSGWGETQYF.